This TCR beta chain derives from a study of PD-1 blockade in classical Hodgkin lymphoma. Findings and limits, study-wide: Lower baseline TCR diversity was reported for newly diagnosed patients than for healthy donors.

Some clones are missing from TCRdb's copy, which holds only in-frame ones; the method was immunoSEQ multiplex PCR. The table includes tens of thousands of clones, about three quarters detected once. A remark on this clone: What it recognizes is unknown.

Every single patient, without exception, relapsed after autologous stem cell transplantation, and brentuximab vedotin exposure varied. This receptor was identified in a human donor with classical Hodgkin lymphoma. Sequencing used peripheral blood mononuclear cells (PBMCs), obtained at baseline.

For the CDR3, the DNA is TGTGCCATCAGTGCGTACTACCAACAAGAGACCCAGTACTTC. Residues: CAISAYYQQETQYF. The chain couples TRBV10-3 to TRBJ2-5; no reliable D call. Germline-derived CDR1 and CDR2 are ENHRY and SYGVKD. The CDR3 covers 14 residues. V lost 4 bases to trimming and J lost 2 bases, with 11 bases between them.